The clone carrying this T cell receptor (beta chain) was picked up many times. Antigen: not known. The data were taken from a study of early T cells in non-severe SARS-CoV-2 infection. Unique molecular identifiers were added to individual cDNA molecules. TCRdb reprocessed the 5' RACE reads with MiXCR, giving one entry per CDR3 protein. The data show 25,000 to 35,000 distinct CDR3 sequences, with roughly 7% seen just once and about 2.5% held by the top ten. Germline V gene sequence: CDR1 MDHEN, CDR2 SYDVKM. The V end lost 4 bases, the J end lost 9 bases, and 12 bases lay between the germline ends. The CDR3 extends over 12 amino acids. Overall study results and limits: VDJdb-based annotation leaned toward anti-spike CD8 responses and missed private and CD4 specificities.

The chain joins TRBV28 to TRBJ1-2, with D perhaps TRBD1 (5 bases). Sequenced input: whole blood. This TCR was sampled from an adult who was a healthcare worker with PCR-confirmed SARS-CoV-2 infection or an uninfected control (not recorded which). The CDR3 region is CASSSPGRSYTF. Here the CDR3 DNA reads TGTGCCAGCAGTTCCCCGGGACGCAGCTACACCTTC.